These T cell receptor beta chains were read from a single sample in a study of T-cell reconstitution after alpha-beta-depleted transplantation in children. TCRdb reprocessed the PCR reads via MiXCR and lists one record per CDR3 protein. Found here are fewer than 350,000 distinct CDR3 sequences, about 9.5% of them singletons; the top ten hold about 8%. The sequences come from PBMCs, collected before TCRalphabeta/CD19-depleted stem cell transplant. These receptors originate from a boy in the first two years of life with acute myeloid leukemia, due to receive a stem cell transplant. The CDR3 runs from the conserved cysteine through the conserved F or W. D genes are given only for firm matches. Some rows have no size entry. The others give once, few or many, or a class for an expanded clone.

>-|TRBV11-2|TRBJ1-4|-
TGTGCCAGCAGTGACCCGGGGCCTAATGAAAAACTGTTTTTT
CASSDPGPNEKLFF
>TRBD2|TRBV3-1|TRBJ2-3|many
TGTGCCAGCAGCCAAAGGTTCCTAGCGGGAGGGTCAGATACGCAGTATTTT
CASSQRFLAGGSDTQYF
>-|TRBV11-3|TRBJ2-1|many
TGTGCCAGCAGCTTAGAAGCGGCCTACAATGAGCAGTTCTTC
CASSLEAAYNEQFF
>-|TRBV9|TRBJ2-2|many
TGTGCCAGCAGCTCATACAGCGCAACCGGGGAGCTGTTTTTT
CASSSYSATGELFF
>-|TRBV2|TRBJ2-2|many
TGTGCCAGCAGTTACAGGGGAGGAACCGGGGAGCTGTTTTTT
CASSYRGGTGELFF
>TRBD2|TRBV9|TRBJ2-1|many
TGTGCCAGCAGCGTAGGGCTAGCGGAATACAATGAGCAGTTCTTC
CASSVGLAEYNEQFF
>-|TRBV9|TRBJ2-1|many
TGTGCCAGCAGCGTAAATGGGGCAGGTGAGCAGTTCTTC
CASSVNGAGEQFF
>TRBD1|TRBV28|TRBJ1-5|-
TGTGCCAGCAGTAGCGCCGGGACAGGGTTTCAGCCCCAGCATTTT
CASSSAGTGFQPQHF
>-|TRBV6-5|TRBJ2-4|many
TGTGCCAGCAGTTACTCCAGGGTAGACAAAAACATTCAGTACTTC
CASSYSRVDKNIQYF
>TRBD1|TRBV7-2|TRBJ1-4|many
TGTGCCAGCAGCTTAGCCAGGGGGCAGAAACTGTTTTTT
CASSLARGQKLFF
>-|TRBV9|TRBJ2-7|-
TGTGCCAGCAGCGTAGAGATCACCTCCCCTTTGAGGGAGCAGTACTTC
CASSVEITSPLREQYF
>TRBD2|TRBV5-1|TRBJ2-3|many
TGCGCCACCAGCTCCCGAGGGGCAACCTCACCGGGACTAAACACAGATACGCAGTATTTT
CATSSRGATSPGLNTDTQYF
>-|TRBV23-1|TRBJ1-5|few
TGCGCCAGCAGTCAATGCCGACAGCCTCAGCCCCAGCATTTT
CASSQCRQPQPQHF
>TRBD1|TRBV19|TRBJ2-5|-
TGTGCCAGTAGAAGGGGACAGGGGGAAGAGACCCAGTACTTC
CASRRGQGEETQYF
>-|TRBV7-6|TRBJ2-3|many
TGTGCCAGCAGCGAGTCCCCGACCTTTAGCGGCAGCACAGATACGCAGTATTTT
CASSESPTFSGSTDTQYF
>-|TRBV7-2|TRBJ2-1|many
TGTGCCAGCAGCTTATTGGCCGGGGCTGTGGTCTACAATGAGCAGTTCTTC
CASSLLAGAVVYNEQFF
>-|TRBV5-1|TRBJ2-6|many
TGCGCCAGCAGCTTGTGGGGGGCCAACGTCCTGACTTTC
CASSLWGANVLTF
>-|TRBV5-1|TRBJ2-6|many
TGCGCCAGCAGCCGAGACTCTGGGGCCAACGTCCTGACTTTC
CASSRDSGANVLTF
>-|TRBV5-1|TRBJ1-2|many
TGCGCCAGCAGTGGTGCCGGGGCGCTCAACTATGGCTACACCTTC
CASSGAGALNYGYTF
>-|TRBV10-3|TRBJ1-5|many
TGTGCCATCAGTGAACGAACTCAGCCCCAGCATTTT
CAISERTQPQHF
>TRBD1|TRBV6-5|TRBJ2-7|many
TGTGCCAGCAGTTGGACAGGGGGCGCGGGCTCCTACGAGCAGTACTTC
CASSWTGGAGSYEQYF
>-|TRBV27|TRBJ2-6|few
TGTGCCAGCAGTTTTGTGAGCTCTGGGGCCAACGTCCTGACTTTC
CASSFVSSGANVLTF
>-|TRBV4-3|TRBJ2-1|many
TGCGCCAGCAGCCAAGATTACGGGAGCTCCTACAATGAGCAGTTCTTC
CASSQDYGSSYNEQFF
>-|TRBV6-5|TRBJ1-2|many
TGTGCCAGCAGTTACTCGCGTGTTGTGGGTTATGGCTACACCTTC
CASSYSRVVGYGYTF
>-|TRBV6-5|TRBJ2-7|many
TGTGCCAGCAGTTACCAGGGGTTGGGCGAGCAGTACTTC
CASSYQGLGEQYF
>-|TRBV5-1|TRBJ2-2|many
TGCGCCAGCAGCAATCGGGCTACCGGGGAGCTGTTTTTT
CASSNRATGELFF
>TRBD2|TRBV28|TRBJ2-1|few
TGTGCCAGCAGTTTATTGCGGGAGATCGACAATGAGCAGTTCTTC
CASSLLREIDNEQFF
>-|TRBV12-3/TRBV12-4|TRBJ2-3|many
TGTGCCAGCAGTACAACAGACACAGATACGCAGTATTTT
CASSTTDTDTQYF
>-|TRBV3-1|TRBJ1-2|many
TGTGCCAGCAGCCAAGGGGGTAGTGTCTATGGCTACACCTTC
CASSQGGSVYGYTF
>TRBD2|TRBV4-2|TRBJ2-5|many
TGTGCCAGCAGCCAAAGGGCTAGCGGGGTGAAGACCCAGTACTTC
CASSQRASGVKTQYF
>-|TRBV5-1|TRBJ1-2|many
TGCGCCAGCAGCTTGGCTGGAACAGGGCTCTATGGCTACACCTTC
CASSLAGTGLYGYTF
>-|TRBV20-1|TRBJ1-4|many
TGCAGTGCTAGGGCTAATGAAAAACTGTTTTTT
CSARANEKLFF
>-|TRBV20-1|TRBJ1-1|many
TGCAGTGCTGAAAGGACGACTGAAGCTTTCTTT
CSAERTTEAFF
>-|TRBV5-1|TRBJ2-2|many
TGCGCCAGCAGCTTGGGGCACACCGGGGAGCTGTTTTTT
CASSLGHTGELFF
>TRBD2|TRBV9|TRBJ2-1|many
TGTGCCAGCAGTTCTGACCCGGGACTAGCGGGGTCACTCTCCTACAATGAGCAGTTCTTC
CASSSDPGLAGSLSYNEQFF
>TRBD1|TRBV28|TRBJ2-7|few
TGTGCCAGCAGTCCCCCGTGGGACAGGGGCTACGAGCAGTACTTC
CASSPPWDRGYEQYF
>-|TRBV7-3|TRBJ2-7|-
TGTGCCAGCAGCTTAGGACCACAGTCCTACGAGCAGTACTTC
CASSLGPQSYEQYF
>-|TRBV30|TRBJ2-1|-
TGTGCCTGGAGTGTACACAATGAGCAGTTCTTC
CAWSVHNEQFF